Shown below are 12 T cell receptor beta chains from a single sample sequenced in a study of blood T cell repertoires in COVID-19. The method was immunoSEQ multiplex PCR; TCRdb's version includes in-frame clones alone and lacks a portion of them. Of around 160,000 clones in the sample, roughly 91% were seen once. The sample consisted of peripheral blood. All receptors come from a man younger than 30 with acute or convalescent COVID-19.

The chain is built from TRBV5-6 and TRBJ1-2, with 9 bases matching TRBD1. Germline V gene sequence: CDR1 SGHDT, CDR2 YYEEEE. V shed 0 bases and J 6 bases; nucleotides not matched to a gene: 0. This CDR3 has 13 amino acids. CDR3 in DNA: TGTGCCAGCAGCTTGGGGGACAGGGATGGCTACACCTTC. Encoded protein: CASSLGDRDGYTF.

The chain joins TRBV24-1 to TRBJ1-1; D remains unclear. Germline CDR1 reads KGHDR; CDR2 reads SFDVKD. The length of the CDR3 is 15 residues. V shed 4 bases and J shed 3 bases, with 14 bases lying between them. CDR3 sequence (DNA): TGTGCCACCAGTGAGTCCGGAAGCGGGGACACTGAAGCTTTCTTT. It encodes CATSESGSGDTEAFF.

J is TRBJ2-7 and V is TRBV7-8; 11 bases are a match to TRBD2. There are 15 residues in the CDR3. V shed 5 bases, J shed 4 bases, and the junction held 7 bases outside the gene matches. From germline, CDR1 is SGHVS and CDR2 FQNEAQ. The CDR3 is CASSPGTSGHYEQYF. Written as DNA, the CDR3 is TGTGCCAGCAGCCCGGGGACTAGCGGACATTACGAGCAGTACTTC.

The chain is built from TRBV6-5 and TRBJ1-3; possible D gene TRBD1, 6 bases. Germline CDR1 MNHEY, CDR2 SVGAGI. V was cut by 0 bases and J by 2 bases, with 8 bases left in between. The CDR3 length is 15 residues. The CDR3 region has the DNA TGTGCCAGCAGTTACTCGGGGGCGGCTGGAAACACCATATATTTT. This sequence encodes CASSYSGAAGNTIYF.

This clone was seen once. J is TRBJ1-1 and V is TRBV9; D remains ambiguous. Germline V gives CDR1 SGDLS, CDR2 YYNGEE. The CDR3 loop spans 14 amino acids. V lost 0 bases and J 6 bases, leaving 12 bases between the germline ends. CDR3 DNA sequence: TGTGCCAGCAGCGTAGAGGCCCGGAGGTCTGAAGCTTTCTTT. Its protein product is CASSVEARRSEAFF.

The chain is built from TRBV6-5 and TRBJ1-1; 10 nucleotides agree with TRBD1. V trimming: 4 bases; J trimming: 3 bases; junction bases outside the gene matches: 5. Per germline, CDR1 MNHEY and CDR2 SVGAGI. The CDR3 is made up of 15 amino acids. CDR3 in amino acids: CASSFPGQGYTEAFF. In DNA form, the CDR3 reads TGTGCCAGCAGTTTCCCGGGACAGGGGTACACTGAAGCTTTCTTT.

This chain links TRBV24-1 with TRBJ2-3; D is perhaps TRBD2 (5 bases). CDR1 and CDR2 (germline): KGHDR, SFDVKD. Deletions cut 2 bases from V and 9 bases from J, with 17 bases between. CDR3 length: 15 residues. Here the CDR3 DNA reads TGTGCCACCAGTGATTCGGCCTTTCCTTCGGGGACGCAGTATTTT. Residues: CATSDSAFPSGTQYF.

V is TRBV11-3 and J is TRBJ2-5; possible D gene TRBD2, 5 bases. The CDR3 has 12 residues. Germline V lookup: CDR1 SGHNT, CDR2 YENEEA. V lost 5 bases and J 5 bases, leaving 9 bases between the germline ends. CDR3 in DNA: TGTGCCAGCAGCCTATCGGGGGAGACCCAGTACTTC. This gives the protein CASSLSGETQYF.

This clone came up a few times. V and J are TRBV12-3 or TRBV12-4 and TRBJ1-1, with D perhaps matching TRBD1 (5 bases). V shed 6 bases and J shed 4 bases, with 12 bases lying between them. This CDR3 spans 13 amino acids. The DNA of the CDR3 is TGTGCCAGCAGGAAACGGGGGAGCACTGAAGCTTTCTTT. It encodes CASRKRGSTEAFF.

The chain carries TRBV27 and TRBJ1-3; 9 bases agree with TRBD1. V shed 3 bases and J 4 bases; nucleotides not matched to a gene: 16. CDR3 length: 19 amino acids. The germline V gene encodes CDR1 MNHEY and CDR2 SMNVEV (reference sequence). The CDR3 loop is CASSLPRDRVIIPGNTIYF. The CDR3 DNA follows: TGTGCCAGCAGTTTGCCCCGGGACAGGGTAATAATTCCCGGAAACACCATATATTTT.

V and J are TRBV6-6 and TRBJ1-2; 10 positions match TRBD1. J lost 3 bases, V lost 5 bases, and 12 bases had no gene match. The CDR3 sequence is 17 residues long. Germline CDR1 is MNHNY and CDR2 is SVGAGI (reference sequence). The CDR3 nucleotides are TGTGCCAGCAGTCAGACGCTGTTGACAGGGGGCGACTATGGCTACACCTTC. Translated, it gives CASSQTLLTGGDYGYTF.

The gene calls are TRBV2 and TRBJ1-2; D not resolved. Germline V lookup: CDR1 SNHLY, CDR2 FYNNEI. The CDR3 is 14 amino acids. Trimming took off 2 bases at V and 7 bases at J, with 14 bases between the two ends. The CDR3, as DNA: TGTGCCAGCAGTGAATGGTTTAAAGGGAGTGGCTACACCTTC. Amino acid sequence: CASSEWFKGSGYTF.